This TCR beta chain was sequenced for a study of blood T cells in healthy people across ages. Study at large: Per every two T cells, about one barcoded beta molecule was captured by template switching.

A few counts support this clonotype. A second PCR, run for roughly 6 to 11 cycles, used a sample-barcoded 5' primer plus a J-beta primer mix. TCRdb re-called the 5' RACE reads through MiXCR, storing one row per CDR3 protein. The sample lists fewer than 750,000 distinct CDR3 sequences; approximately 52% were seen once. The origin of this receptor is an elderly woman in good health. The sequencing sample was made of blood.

CDR3 amino acids: CATSREGGSTDTQYF. In nucleotides, the CDR3 is TGTGCCACCAGCAGAGAAGGGGGGAGCACAGATACGCAGTATTTT. The chain uses TRBV15 and TRBJ2-3; TRBD1 or TRBD2 may be the D gene (6 bases each). Trimming cost V 0 bases and J 0 bases, with 7 bases left between them. Germline V gene sequence: CDR1 LNHNV, CDR2 YYDKDF (reference sequence). The CDR3 has 15 residues.